This T cell receptor (beta chain) was sequenced for a study of shared clonotypes between healthy human individuals. CDR3 length equals 16 residues. Trimming took off 2 bases at V and 3 bases at J, with 15 bases between the two ends. Points from the study as a whole: Larger estimated richness was generally recorded for naive subsets relative to memory subsets. Relative to clonotypes present in all four donors, those not shared had lower generation probabilities.

CD45RA-negative memory and CD45RA+ naive subsets were split from the CD4+ cells. Details on this clone: Its antigen is not known.

In the original workflow: Junction-only immunoSEQ sequences carried no quality scores, so filtering differed. Profiling relied on immunoSEQ multiplex PCR, and the TCRdb table lists in-frame clones only, not all of them. V, J and clone size are those of that table, while D and trimming were read from the DNA. The top ten hold around 0.13% of the sample, which has just over 2,000,000 clones, 90% to 95% seen once. The sequenced sample was naive CD4+ T cells sorted from blood. The subset was: CD45RA+ positively selected. This rearrangement joins TRBV5-7 to TRBJ2-4; possibly TRBD2 for D (6 bases). TRBV5-7 is classed as an ORF, of uncertain function. The receptor was isolated from a man younger than 30 in good health. CDR3 DNA sequence: TGTGCCAGCAGCTTACTAGCAGCAAGAGGCAAAAACATTCAGTACTTC. Residues: CASSLLAARGKNIQYF.